Listed below are T cell receptor beta chains from one sample, sequenced in a study of blood T cell repertoires in COVID-19. Using immunoSEQ multiplex PCR, the repertoire was profiled, and TCRdb retains in-frame clones only, with some absent. The table records about 350,000 clones, 89% of them present only once. Sequencing used peripheral blood. The receptors here all came from a woman in her fifties or sixties with COVID-19, enrolled during active disease. Each CDR3 is given with its conserved first and last residue. A D gene is named only where the DNA matches it firmly. Expanded clones get a size class; other rows say once, few or many, or leave the size out.

>-|-|TRBJ2-1|TRBV19
CASQGGSYNEQFF
TGTGCCAGCCAAGGGGGCTCCTACAATGAGCAGTTCTTC
>-|TRBD2|TRBJ2-2|TRBV2
CASSDPSGGPNTGELFF
TGTGCCAGCAGTGACCCTAGCGGGGGGCCGAACACCGGGGAGCTGTTTTTT
>once|TRBD1|TRBJ1-5|TRBV3-1/TRBV3-2
CASSQEAGGTTSNQPQHF
TGTGCCAGCAGCCAAGAGGCAGGGGGAACAACTAGCAATCAGCCCCAGCATTTT
>-|-|TRBJ2-6|TRBV6-6
CASSPQGTGANVLTF
TGTGCCAGCAGCCCGCAGGGGACTGGGGCCAACGTCCTGACTTTC
>-|TRBD1|TRBJ1-1|TRBV7-9
CASSPEGRGRNTEAFF
TGTGCCAGCAGCCCAGAGGGAAGGGGGCGGAACACTGAAGCTTTCTTT
>-|-|TRBJ1-2|TRBV6-1
CASSERAGTNYGYTF
TGTGCCAGCAGTGAACGAGCAGGGACTAACTATGGCTACACCTTC
>many|TRBD1|TRBJ1-3|TRBV5-5
CASSVSGTGAAGNTIYF
TGTGCCAGCAGCGTCTCCGGGACAGGGGCCGCTGGAAACACCATATATTTT
>few|TRBD1|TRBJ1-1|TRBV19
CASSTPGQHREAFF
TGTGCCAGTAGTACCCCGGGACAGCACCGTGAAGCTTTCTTT
>once|TRBD2|TRBJ2-1|TRBV7-2
CASSQTRGVRNEQFF
TGTGCCAGCAGCCAAACCCGGGGGGTCCGCAATGAGCAGTTCTTC
>few|TRBD2|TRBJ2-7|TRBV10-3
CASGSGDGYEQYF
TGTGCTTCCGGGAGCGGGGATGGGTACGAGCAGTACTTC
>-|-|TRBJ2-1|TRBV5-1
CASSMGTTYLEFF
TGCGCCAGCAGCATGGGGACAACCTACTTGGAGTTCTTC
>-|TRBD2|TRBJ2-5|TRBV11-1
CASSLGSSGGQETQYF
TGTGCCAGCAGCTTAGGGTCTAGCGGGGGGCAAGAGACCCAGTACTTC
>-|-|TRBJ1-1|TRBV25-1
CASSSQDFGEAFF
TGTGCCAGCAGTTCGCAGGACTTCGGTGAAGCTTTCTTT
>-|TRBD2|TRBJ2-1|TRBV6-6
CASSPTSGGASSYNEQFF
TGTGCCAGCAGTCCCACTAGCGGGGGGGCCAGCTCCTACAATGAGCAGTTCTTC
>-|-|TRBJ1-1|TRBV3-1/TRBV3-2
CASSLQTGNTEAFF
TGTGCCAGCAGCCTTCAGACGGGGAACACTGAAGCTTTCTTT
>once|-|TRBJ1-1|TRBV5-4
CASSFGDGYTEAFF
TGTGCCAGCAGCTTCGGGGATGGGTACACTGAAGCTTTCTTT
>-|-|TRBJ2-2|TRBV5-4
CASSPAATGELFF
TGTGCCAGCAGCCCGGCGGCCACCGGGGAGCTGTTTTTT
>once|-|TRBJ1-2|TRBV4-1
CASSQPDGVYGYTF
TGCGCCAGCAGCCAACCTGACGGGGTCTATGGCTACACCTTC
>few|TRBD1|TRBJ1-6|TRBV7-2
CASSLWTGGGSYNSPLHF
TGTGCCAGCAGCTTATGGACAGGGGGCGGCTCCTATAATTCACCCCTCCACTTT
>once|TRBD2|TRBJ2-3|TRBV7-2
CASSRSSGGGTDTQYF
TGTGCCAGCAGCCGGTCTAGCGGGGGGGGCACAGATACGCAGTATTTT
>-|-|TRBJ2-7|TRBV2
CASRWTVLYEQYF
TGTGCCAGCAGGTGGACAGTGCTCTACGAGCAGTACTTC
>-|TRBD1|TRBJ1-6|TRBV27
CASSLLGLDRGRRESPLHF
TGTGCCAGCAGTTTATTGGGCCTGGACAGGGGGCGGAGGGAGTCACCCCTCCACTTT
>-|-|TRBJ1-5|TRBV10-1
CASSESEVLSVDSNQPQHF
TGCGCCAGCAGTGAGTCCGAAGTATTATCAGTTGATAGCAATCAGCCCCAGCATTTT
>-|-|TRBJ2-3|TRBV19
CASSIVSMAGRPDTQYF
TGTGCCAGTAGTATAGTCTCCATGGCAGGGAGGCCAGATACGCAGTATTTT
>-|TRBD2|TRBJ2-4|TRBV18
CASSLSGGANIQYF
TGTGCCAGCTCACTAAGCGGGGGGGCGAACATTCAGTACTTC
>once|TRBD1|TRBJ2-3|TRBV29-1
CSAGRQGLGDTQYF
TGCAGCGCTGGGCGACAGGGTCTCGGAGATACGCAGTATTTT
>once|-|TRBJ2-2|TRBV5-1
CASSLSLARTGELFF
TGCGCCAGCAGCTTGAGCCTAGCCCGCACCGGGGAGCTGTTTTTT
>-|TRBD1|TRBJ1-1|TRBV6-6
CASNRQGANTEAFF
TGTGCCAGCAATAGACAGGGCGCTAACACTGAAGCTTTCTTT